A single sample is the source of the 10 T cell receptor beta chains below, sequenced in a study of vaccination and CD4 T cells after COVID-19. At the Johns Hopkins FTIC core, DNA taken from cultured CD4+ T cells was sequenced by way of the Oncomine TCR Beta short-read assay. TCRdb re-called the PCR reads through MiXCR, storing one row per CDR3 protein. The table has over 14,000 distinct CDR3 sequences, 45% to 60% seen once. The sample's treatment: roughly 10-day PBMC culture with coronavirus spike peptide pools or control peptides (ViraFEST assay). Antigens of these TCRs are unknown. Sequencing used CD4+ T cells from blood, cultured in vitro. These TCRs come from a human donor who had recovered from COVID-19.

There are a few counts of this clonotype. V usage is TRBV27 and J usage is TRBJ2-2, with D hard to call. V was shortened by 0 bases and J by 2 bases, with 4 bases between the two germline ends. Germline V gives CDR1 MNHEY, CDR2 SMNVEV (reference sequence). This CDR3 is built from 14 residues. CDR3 loop: CASSLSRNTGELFF. For the CDR3, the DNA is TGTGCCAGCAGTTTATCTAGAAACACCGGGGAGCTGTTTTTT.

This clonotype was detected a few times. V gene TRBV6-2 or TRBV6-3 combines with J gene TRBJ1-2; 7 bases match TRBD1. The CDR3 loop spans 15 amino acids. The trim removed 7 bases at V and 3 bases at J, leaving 11 bases unmatched. Germline lookup yields CDR1 MNHEY and CDR2 SVGEGT. The chain's CDR3 is CASTSPTGIYYGYTF. The CDR3 DNA is TGTGCCAGCACATCCCCGACAGGGATCTACTATGGCTACACCTTC.

This clonotype was observed a handful of times. The chain employs TRBV5-1 and TRBJ2-1; 11 bases are a match to TRBD2. CDR1 and CDR2 from the germline V gene are SGHRS and YFSETQ. The CDR3 is 16 amino acids. V lost 3 bases and J lost 1; bases outside the gene matches: 3. The CDR3 region is CASSSSSGRSYNEQFF. CDR3 in DNA: TGCGCCAGCAGCTCCTCTAGCGGGAGGTCCTACAATGAGCAGTTCTTC.

V and J are TRBV28 and TRBJ2-6; D not resolved. V lost 6 bases to trimming and J lost 3 bases, with 9 bases between them. Germline CDR1 MDHEN, CDR2 SYDVKM. This CDR3 spans 14 amino acids. CDR3 in DNA: TGTGCCAGCAGCTCCTATGATGGGGCCAACGTCCTGACTTTC. Protein product: CASSSYDGANVLTF.

V usage is TRBV6-2 or TRBV6-3 and J usage is TRBJ1-2, with D possibly TRBD1 on 5 matching bases. Germline V gene sequence: CDR1 MNHEY, CDR2 SVGEGT. The CDR3 length is 13 residues. Trimming shortened V by 5 bases and J by 4 bases, and 11 bases separated the two germline ends. This CDR3 is CASSQGHIYGYTF. CDR3 DNA: TGTGCCAGCAGTCAAGGACATATCTATGGCTACACCTTC.

The rearrangement uses TRBV19 and TRBJ1-1, with TRBD1 matching over 7 bases. The CDR3 length is 15 residues. V trimming: 4 bases; J trimming: 4 bases; junction bases outside the gene matches: 9. From germline, CDR1 is LNHDA and CDR2 SQIVND (reference sequence). The CDR3 reads CASSSLPTGLTEAFF. The CDR3 nucleotides are TGTGCCAGTAGTAGCCTCCCGACAGGGCTCACTGAAGCTTTCTTT.

This clonotype showed up just a few times. The chain has TRBV19 and TRBJ1-1; D not certain. V shed 8 bases and J shed 5 bases, with 21 bases lying between them. Per the germline V gene, CDR1 is LNHDA and CDR2 is SQIVND (reference sequence). The CDR3 runs 15 residues. The CDR3: CASRGGIGRDTEAFF. The CDR3 nucleotides are TGTGCCAGTCGCGGAGGGATCGGGCGGGATACTGAAGCTTTCTTT.

The chain joins TRBV7-2 to TRBJ1-5; D may be TRBD1 (5 bases). CDR1 and CDR2 from the germline V gene are SGHTA and FQGNSA. The CDR3 is 15 residues long. V dropped 4 bases and J dropped 1 base, with 11 bases sitting between them. Written as DNA, the CDR3 is TGTGCCAGCAGCTCAGGGCTCGGGAGCAATCAGCCCCAGCATTTT. Translation gives CASSSGLGSNQPQHF.

The CDR3 DNA follows: TGTGCCAGCATTGCCGGGGGGCCCTCCTACGAGCAGTACTTC. Translation gives CASIAGGPSYEQYF. This chain links TRBV28 with TRBJ2-7, with D perhaps matching TRBD2 (7 bases). Germline V gene sequence: CDR1 MDHEN, CDR2 SYDVKM. Trimming cost V 7 bases and J 0 bases, with 13 bases left between them. The CDR3 loop spans 14 amino acids.

This sequence joins TRBV27 and TRBJ2-3; D gene ambiguous. The CDR3 covers 15 residues. Trimming removed 3 bases at V and 6 bases at J, with 16 bases between. Germline CDR1 MNHEY, CDR2 SMNVEV (reference sequence). As DNA, the CDR3 is TGTGCCAGCAGTTTTTTTCAAGGGATCAGTGATACGCAGTATTTT. This gives the protein CASSFFQGISDTQYF.